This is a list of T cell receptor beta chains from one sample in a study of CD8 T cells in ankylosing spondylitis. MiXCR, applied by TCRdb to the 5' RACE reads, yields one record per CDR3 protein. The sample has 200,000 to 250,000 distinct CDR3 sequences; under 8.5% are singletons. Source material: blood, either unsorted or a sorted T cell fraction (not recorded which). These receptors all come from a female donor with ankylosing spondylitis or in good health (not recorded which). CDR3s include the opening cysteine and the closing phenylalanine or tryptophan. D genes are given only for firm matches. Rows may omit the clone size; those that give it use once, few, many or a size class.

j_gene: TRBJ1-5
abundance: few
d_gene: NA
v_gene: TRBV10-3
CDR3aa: CAISESGAGNQPQHF
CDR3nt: TGTGCCATCAGTGAGTCGGGGGCTGGTAATCAGCCCCAGCATTTT

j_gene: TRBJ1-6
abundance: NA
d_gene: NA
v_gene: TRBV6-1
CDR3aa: CASSLQWLGDSPLHF
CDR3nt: TGTGCCAGCAGCCTACAGTGGTTGGGGGATTCACCCCTCCACTTT

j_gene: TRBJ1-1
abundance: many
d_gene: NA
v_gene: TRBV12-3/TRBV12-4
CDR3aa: CASSLTGVAFF
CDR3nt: TGTGCCAGCAGTTTAACGGGGGTAGCTTTCTTT

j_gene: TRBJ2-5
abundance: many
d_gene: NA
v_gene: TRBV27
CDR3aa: CASSLSGALGYQETQYF
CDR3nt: TGTGCCAGCAGTTTATCGGGCGCGCTGGGGTACCAAGAGACCCAGTACTTC

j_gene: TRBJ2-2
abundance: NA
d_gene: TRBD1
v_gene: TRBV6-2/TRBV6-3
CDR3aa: CASSYGQGALLFANTGELFF
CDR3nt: TGTGCCAGCAGTTACGGGCAGGGGGCTCTATTATTCGCGAACACCGGGGAGCTGTTTTTT

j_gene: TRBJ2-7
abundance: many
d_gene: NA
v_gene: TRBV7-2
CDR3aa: CASSPSTDPQYF
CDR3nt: TGTGCCAGCAGCCCCTCGACAGATCCGCAGTACTTC

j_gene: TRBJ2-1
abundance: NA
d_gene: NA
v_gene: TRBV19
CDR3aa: CASIGEYNEQFF
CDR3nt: TGTGCCAGTATTGGAGAGTACAATGAGCAGTTCTTC

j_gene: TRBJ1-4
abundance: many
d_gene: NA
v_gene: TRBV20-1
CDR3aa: CSARSHGGVPNEKLFF
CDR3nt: TGCAGTGCTAGATCCCATGGAGGCGTGCCTAATGAAAAACTGTTTTTT

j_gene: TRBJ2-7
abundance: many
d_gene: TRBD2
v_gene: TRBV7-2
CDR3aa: CASSSGLAFSYEQYF
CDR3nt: TGTGCCAGCAGCTCCGGACTAGCGTTTTCCTACGAGCAGTACTTC

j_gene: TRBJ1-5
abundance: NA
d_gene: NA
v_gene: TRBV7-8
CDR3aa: CASSPREGNQPQHF
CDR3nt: TGTGCCAGCAGCCCCCGGGAGGGCAATCAGCCCCAGCATTTT

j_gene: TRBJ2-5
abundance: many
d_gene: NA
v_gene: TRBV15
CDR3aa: CATSRVSGGWGQETQYF
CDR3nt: TGTGCCACCAGCAGAGTGTCTGGGGGTTGGGGACAAGAGACCCAGTACTTC

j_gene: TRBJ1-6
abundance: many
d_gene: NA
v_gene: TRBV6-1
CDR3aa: CASSTSGRRNSPLHF
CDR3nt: TGTGCCAGCAGTACGTCCGGTCGGAGGAATTCACCCCTCCACTTT

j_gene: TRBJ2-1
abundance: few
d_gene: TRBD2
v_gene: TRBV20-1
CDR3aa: CSAAGGTYNEQFF
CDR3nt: TGCAGTGCAGCGGGAGGGACCTACAATGAGCAGTTCTTC

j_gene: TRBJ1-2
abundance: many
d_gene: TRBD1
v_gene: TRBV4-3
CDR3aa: CASSQGIRQGENYGYTF
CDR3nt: TGCGCCAGCAGCCAGGGGATTAGACAGGGTGAGAACTATGGCTACACCTTC

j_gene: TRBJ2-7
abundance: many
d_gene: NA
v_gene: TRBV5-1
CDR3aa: CASSVSGLPEQYF
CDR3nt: TGCGCCAGCAGCGTCTCGGGACTCCCGGAGCAGTACTTC

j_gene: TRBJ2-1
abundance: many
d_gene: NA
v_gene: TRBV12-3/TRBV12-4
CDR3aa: CASSLTGWGEQFF
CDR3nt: TGTGCCAGCAGTTTAACAGGGTGGGGTGAGCAGTTCTTC

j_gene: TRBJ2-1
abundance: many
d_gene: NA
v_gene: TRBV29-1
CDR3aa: CSARGGGDYDEQFF
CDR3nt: TGCAGCGCCCGAGGAGGCGGAGACTATGATGAGCAGTTCTTC

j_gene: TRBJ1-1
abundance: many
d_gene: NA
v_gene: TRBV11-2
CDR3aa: CASSLDGKRNTEAFF
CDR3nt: TGTGCCAGCAGCTTAGATGGGAAGAGGAACACTGAAGCTTTCTTT

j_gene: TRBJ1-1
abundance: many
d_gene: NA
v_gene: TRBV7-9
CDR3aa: CASSLTLGNTEAFF
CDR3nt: TGTGCCAGCAGCTTAACGTTGGGGAACACTGAAGCTTTCTTT

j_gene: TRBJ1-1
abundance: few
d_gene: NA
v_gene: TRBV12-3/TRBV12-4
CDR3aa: CASIEGGGTEAFF
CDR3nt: TGTGCCAGCATCGAGGGGGGAGGGACTGAAGCTTTCTTT

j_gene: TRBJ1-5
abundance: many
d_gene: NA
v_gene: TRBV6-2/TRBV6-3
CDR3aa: CASRSGARSQHF
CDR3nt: TGTGCCAGCAGATCCGGAGCTCGGTCCCAGCATTTT

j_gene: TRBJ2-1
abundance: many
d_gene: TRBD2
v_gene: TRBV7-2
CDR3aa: CASSSTSGTYNEQFF
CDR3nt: TGTGCCAGCAGCTCAACTAGCGGGACCTACAATGAGCAGTTCTTC